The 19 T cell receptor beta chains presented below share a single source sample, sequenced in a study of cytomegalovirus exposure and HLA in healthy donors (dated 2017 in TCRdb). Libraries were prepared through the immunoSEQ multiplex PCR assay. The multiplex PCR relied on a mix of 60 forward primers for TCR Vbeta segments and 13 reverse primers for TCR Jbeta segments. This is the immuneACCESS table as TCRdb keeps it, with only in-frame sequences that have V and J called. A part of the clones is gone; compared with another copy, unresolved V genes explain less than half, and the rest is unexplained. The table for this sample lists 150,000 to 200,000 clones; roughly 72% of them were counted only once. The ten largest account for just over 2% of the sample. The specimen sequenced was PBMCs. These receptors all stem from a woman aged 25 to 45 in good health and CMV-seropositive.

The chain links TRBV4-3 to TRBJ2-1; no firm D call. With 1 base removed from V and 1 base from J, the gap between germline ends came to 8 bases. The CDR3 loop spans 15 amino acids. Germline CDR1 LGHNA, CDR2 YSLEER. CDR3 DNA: TGCGCCAGCAGCCAAGGGTTGGAGTCCTACAATGAGCAGTTCTTC. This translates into CASSQGLESYNEQFF.

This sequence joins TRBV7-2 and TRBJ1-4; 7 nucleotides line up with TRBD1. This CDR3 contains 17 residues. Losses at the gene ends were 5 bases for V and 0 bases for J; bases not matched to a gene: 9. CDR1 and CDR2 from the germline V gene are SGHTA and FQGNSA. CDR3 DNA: TGTGCCAGCAGCCCCGGACAGGACCCGTCAACTAATGAAAAACTGTTTTTT. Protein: CASSPGQDPSTNEKLFF.

The CDR3: CASSLDRSYGYTF. The CDR3 DNA reads as TGTGCCAGCTCACTGGACAGGAGCTATGGCTACACCTTC. The V gene is TRBV18, the J gene TRBJ1-2, with 7 bases lining up with TRBD1. The CDR3 is 13 amino acids. The germline V gene has CDR1 KGHSH and CDR2 LQKENI. V trimming: 4 bases; J trimming: 4 bases; junction bases outside the gene matches: 3.

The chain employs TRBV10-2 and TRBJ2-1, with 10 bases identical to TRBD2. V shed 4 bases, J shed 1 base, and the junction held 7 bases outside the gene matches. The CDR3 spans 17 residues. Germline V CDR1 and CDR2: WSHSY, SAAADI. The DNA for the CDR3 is TGCGCCAGCAGTGTGGTAGCGGGAGGACCATCCTACAATGAGCAGTTCTTC. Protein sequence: CASSVVAGGPSYNEQFF.

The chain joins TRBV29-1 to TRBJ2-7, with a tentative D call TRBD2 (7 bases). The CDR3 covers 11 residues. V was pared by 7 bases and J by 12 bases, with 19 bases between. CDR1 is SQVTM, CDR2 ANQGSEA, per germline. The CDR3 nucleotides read TGCAGCGCCATTGTCTGGGGGGGCTTGTACTTC. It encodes CSAIVWGGLYF.

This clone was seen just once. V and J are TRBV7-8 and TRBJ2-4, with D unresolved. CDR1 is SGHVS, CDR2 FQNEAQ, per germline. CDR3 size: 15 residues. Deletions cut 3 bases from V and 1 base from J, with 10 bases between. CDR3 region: CASSFRIGAKNIQYF. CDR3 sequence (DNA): TGTGCCAGCAGCTTTAGGATCGGGGCCAAAAACATTCAGTACTTC.

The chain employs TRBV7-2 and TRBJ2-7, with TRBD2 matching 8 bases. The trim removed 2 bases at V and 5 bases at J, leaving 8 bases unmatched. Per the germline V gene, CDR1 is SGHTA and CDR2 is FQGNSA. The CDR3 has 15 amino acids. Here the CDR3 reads CASSLPAGGRDEQYF. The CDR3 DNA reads TGTGCCAGCAGCTTACCGGCGGGGGGCAGGGACGAGCAGTACTTC.

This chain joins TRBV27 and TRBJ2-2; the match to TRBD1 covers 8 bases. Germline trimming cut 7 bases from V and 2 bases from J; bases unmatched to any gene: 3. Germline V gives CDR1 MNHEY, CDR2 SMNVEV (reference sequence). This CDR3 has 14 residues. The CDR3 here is CASIAGGNTGELFF. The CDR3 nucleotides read TGTGCCAGCATAGCAGGGGGCAACACCGGGGAGCTGTTTTTT.

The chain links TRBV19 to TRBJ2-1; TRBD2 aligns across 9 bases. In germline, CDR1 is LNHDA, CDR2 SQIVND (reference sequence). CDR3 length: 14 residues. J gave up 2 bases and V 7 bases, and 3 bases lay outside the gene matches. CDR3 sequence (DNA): TGTGCCAGTATGGCTAGCGGGGCCTACAATGAGCAGTTCTTC. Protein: CASMASGAYNEQFF.

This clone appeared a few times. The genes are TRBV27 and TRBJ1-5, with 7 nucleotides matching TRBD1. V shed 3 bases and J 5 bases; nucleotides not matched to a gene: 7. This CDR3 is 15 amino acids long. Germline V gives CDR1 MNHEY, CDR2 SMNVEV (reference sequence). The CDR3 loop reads CASSFAGTVDQPQHF. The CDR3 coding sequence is TGTGCCAGCAGTTTCGCCGGGACAGTAGATCAGCCCCAGCATTTT.

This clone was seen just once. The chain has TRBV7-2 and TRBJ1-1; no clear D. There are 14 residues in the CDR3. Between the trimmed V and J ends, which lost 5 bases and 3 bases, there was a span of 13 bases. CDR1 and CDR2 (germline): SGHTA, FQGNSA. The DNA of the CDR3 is TGTGCCAGCAGCCGAGACACCAGTTACACTGAAGCTTTCTTT. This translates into CASSRDTSYTEAFF.

DNA for the CDR3: TGTGCCAGCGTGGCTAGCGGGAGTGGCACAGATACGCAGTATTTT. Translation gives CASVASGSGTDTQYF. V and J are TRBV2 and TRBJ2-3, with 10 bases identical to TRBD2. The J segment lost 1 base and the V segment lost 8 bases, leaving 6 bases of the junction unmatched. From germline, CDR1 is SNHLY and CDR2 FYNNEI. This CDR3 has 15 amino acids.

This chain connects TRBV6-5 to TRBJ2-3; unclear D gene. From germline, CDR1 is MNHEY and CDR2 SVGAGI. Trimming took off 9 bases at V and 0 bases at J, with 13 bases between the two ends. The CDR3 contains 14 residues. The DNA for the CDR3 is TGTGCCAGTACTTTAAGCGTTAGCACAGATACGCAGTATTTT. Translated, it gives CASTLSVSTDTQYF.

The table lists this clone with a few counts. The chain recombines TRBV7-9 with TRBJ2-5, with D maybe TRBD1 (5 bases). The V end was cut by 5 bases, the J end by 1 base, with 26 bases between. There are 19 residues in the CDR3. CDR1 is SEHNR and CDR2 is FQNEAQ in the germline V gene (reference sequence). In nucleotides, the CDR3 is TGTGCCAGCAGCAACCTCGATGGGGCCAGCCCACAGCTCCAAGAGACCCAGTACTTC. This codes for CASSNLDGASPQLQETQYF.

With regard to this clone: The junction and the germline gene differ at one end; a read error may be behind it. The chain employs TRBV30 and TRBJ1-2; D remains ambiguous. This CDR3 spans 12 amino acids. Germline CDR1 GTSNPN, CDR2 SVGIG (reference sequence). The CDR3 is CAWSDGLYGYTF. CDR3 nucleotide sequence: TGCGCCTGGAGTGACGGTCTCTATGGCTACACCTTC.

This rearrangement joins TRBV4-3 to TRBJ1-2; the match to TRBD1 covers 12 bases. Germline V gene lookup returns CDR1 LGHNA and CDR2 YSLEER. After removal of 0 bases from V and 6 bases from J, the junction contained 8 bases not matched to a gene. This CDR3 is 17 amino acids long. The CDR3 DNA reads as TGCGCCAGCAGCCAAGACTCGGGACAGGGGGCGTTAGATGGCTACACCTTC. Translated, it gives CASSQDSGQGALDGYTF.

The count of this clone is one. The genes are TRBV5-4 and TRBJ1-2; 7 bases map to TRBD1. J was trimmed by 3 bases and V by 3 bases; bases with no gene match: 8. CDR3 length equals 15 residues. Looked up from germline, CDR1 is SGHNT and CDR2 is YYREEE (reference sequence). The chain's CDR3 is CASSSAGDSYYGYTF. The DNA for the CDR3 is TGTGCCAGCAGCTCCGCCGGGGACAGCTACTATGGCTACACCTTC. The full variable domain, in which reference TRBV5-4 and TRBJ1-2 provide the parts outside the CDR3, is ETGVTQSPTHLIKTRGQQVTLRCSSQSGHNTVSWYQQALGQGPQFIFQYYREEENGRGNFPPRFSGLQFPNYSSELNVNALELDDSALYLCASSSAGDSYYGYTFGSGTRLTVV.

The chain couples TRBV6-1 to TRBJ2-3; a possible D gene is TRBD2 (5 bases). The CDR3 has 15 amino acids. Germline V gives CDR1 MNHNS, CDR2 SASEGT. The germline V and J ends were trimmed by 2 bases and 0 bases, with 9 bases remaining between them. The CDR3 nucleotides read TGTGCCAGCAGTGAATTGAGGACTAGCACAGATACGCAGTATTTT. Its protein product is CASSELRTSTDTQYF.

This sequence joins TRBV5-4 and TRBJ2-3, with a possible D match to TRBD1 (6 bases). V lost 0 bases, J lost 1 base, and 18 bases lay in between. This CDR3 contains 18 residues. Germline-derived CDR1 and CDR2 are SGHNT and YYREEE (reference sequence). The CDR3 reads CASSLGGFRTDRTDTQYF. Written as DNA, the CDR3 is TGTGCCAGCAGCTTGGGGGGCTTTAGGACAGATCGCACAGATACGCAGTATTTT.